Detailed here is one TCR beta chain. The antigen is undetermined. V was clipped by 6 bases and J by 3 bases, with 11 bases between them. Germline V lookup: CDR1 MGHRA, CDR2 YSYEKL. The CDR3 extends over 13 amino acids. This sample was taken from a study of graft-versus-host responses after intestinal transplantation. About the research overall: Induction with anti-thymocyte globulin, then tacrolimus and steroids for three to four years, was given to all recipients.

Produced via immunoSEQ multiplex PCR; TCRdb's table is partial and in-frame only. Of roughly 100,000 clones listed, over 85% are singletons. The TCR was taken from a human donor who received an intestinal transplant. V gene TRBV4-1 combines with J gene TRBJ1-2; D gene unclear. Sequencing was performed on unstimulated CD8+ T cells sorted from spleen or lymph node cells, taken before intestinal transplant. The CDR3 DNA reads TGCGCCAGCAGGAACGTTAGGGACTATGGCTACACCTTC. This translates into CASRNVRDYGYTF.